Detailed here is one T cell receptor (beta chain). The CDR3 sequence is 16 residues long. The ends lost 3 bases at V and 0 bases at J; junction bases unmatched: 5. Germline CDR1 and CDR2: ENHRY and SYGVKD. The data are from a study of technical replicates of blood from several donors. The repertoire was sequenced with immunoSEQ multiplex PCR; TCRdb's copy has only in-frame clones and lacks some. The sample lists roughly 40,000 clones, about 96% occurring once. Sequenced: T cells isolated from PBMCs. The chain employs TRBV10-3 and TRBJ2-7; 10 bases align to TRBD2. The receptor's source is a human donor in good health. CDR3 DNA: TGTGCCATCAGTGATGGGAGCGGGAGGGCCTCCTACGAGCAGTACTTC. Its protein is CAISDGSGRASYEQYF.